This is a list of T cell receptor beta chains from one sample in a study of T cell responses to AZD1222 COVID-19 vaccine. Clones were sequenced by immunoSEQ multiplex PCR, and TCRdb holds only the in-frame ones, with some missing. The table records approximately 120,000 clones, 70% to 90% of them present only once. Sequencing was performed on peripheral blood, taken on day 0 of AZD1222 vaccination. Receptors originate from an adult in good health. CDR3s include the opening cysteine and the closing phenylalanine or tryptophan. The D gene is left open where the match is weak. Clone size is not always given. Where it is, it says once, few, many or a class for expanded clones.

V: TRBV5-4
D: .
size: .
J: TRBJ2-3
DNA: TGTGCCAGCAGGTCACAGGGAGCAGATACGCAGTATTTT
CDR3: CASRSQGADTQYF

V: TRBV5-6
D: TRBD1
size: .
J: TRBJ1-1
DNA: TGTGCCAGCAGCGCCTTGGCGGGACAGAACCCATGGAGTGAAGCTTTCTTT
CDR3: CASSALAGQNPWSEAFF

V: TRBV5-1
D: .
size: .
J: TRBJ2-5
DNA: TGCGCCAGCAGCTTGGACAGGGCGCGGGAGACCCAGTACTTC
CDR3: CASSLDRARETQYF

V: TRBV19
D: TRBD1
size: .
J: TRBJ1-2
DNA: TGTGCCAGTACCAATGACAGGGGGGCCTTTGGCTACACCTTC
CDR3: CASTNDRGAFGYTF

V: TRBV3-1/TRBV3-2
D: .
size: .
J: TRBJ1-4
DNA: TGTGCCAGCAGCCAAGATAGAGTGTCGAATGAAAAACTGTTTTTT
CDR3: CASSQDRVSNEKLFF

V: TRBV6-2/TRBV6-3
D: .
size: .
J: TRBJ1-1
DNA: TGTGCCAGCAGTCCAGGGGCTGAAGCTTTCTTT
CDR3: CASSPGAEAFF

V: TRBV27
D: TRBD1
size: few
J: TRBJ1-2
DNA: TGTGCCAGCAGTTTACTAACAGGGGGGGATGGCTACACCTTC
CDR3: CASSLLTGGDGYTF

V: TRBV5-4
D: TRBD2
size: .
J: TRBJ2-1
DNA: TGTGCCAGCAGCGCTAGCGGGAGATTCAACAATGAGCAGTTCTTC
CDR3: CASSASGRFNNEQFF

V: TRBV7-2
D: .
size: .
J: TRBJ1-3
DNA: TGTGCCAGCAGCTTAGACGGGATTGGAAACACCATATATTTT
CDR3: CASSLDGIGNTIYF

V: TRBV5-4
D: .
size: .
J: TRBJ1-2
DNA: TGTGCCAGCAGCCAAGATGACGGGGCCCCACCAGATGGCTACACCTTC
CDR3: CASSQDDGAPPDGYTF

V: TRBV6-5
D: TRBD1
size: .
J: TRBJ1-2
DNA: TGTGCCAGCAGTTACTCGACTGGGGCAGGGGGCGATGGCTACACCTTC
CDR3: CASSYSTGAGGDGYTF

V: TRBV7-8
D: .
size: .
J: TRBJ1-2
DNA: TGTGCCAGCAGCTTTACCCCCGGCAAGCTCTATGGCTACACCTTC
CDR3: CASSFTPGKLYGYTF

V: TRBV6-6
D: .
size: .
J: TRBJ1-1
DNA: TGTGCCAGCAGTCTTAAGATGAACACTGAAGCTTTCTTT
CDR3: CASSLKMNTEAFF

V: TRBV4-1
D: TRBD2
size: .
J: TRBJ2-7
DNA: TGCGCCAGCAGCGCGGGACTAGGGGACGAGCAGTACTTC
CDR3: CASSAGLGDEQYF

V: TRBV29-1
D: .
size: .
J: TRBJ2-2
DNA: TGCAGCGTTGAGGGCAGAGTGAGCACCGGGGAGCTGTTTTTT
CDR3: CSVEGRVSTGELFF

V: TRBV7-2
D: TRBD2
size: .
J: TRBJ2-1
DNA: TGTGCCAGCAGCGGGAGGGCCAAGAATGAGCAGTTCTTC
CDR3: CASSGRAKNEQFF

V: TRBV4-3
D: .
size: once
J: TRBJ2-2
DNA: TGCGCCAGCAGCCAAGGGGTCAGGGATAGGACCGGGGAGCTGTTTTTT
CDR3: CASSQGVRDRTGELFF

V: TRBV5-6
D: .
size: .
J: TRBJ2-5
DNA: TGTGCCAGCAGCTTGGCGGCTCTCCAAGAGACCCAGTACTTC
CDR3: CASSLAALQETQYF

V: TRBV5-1
D: TRBD1
size: .
J: TRBJ1-3
DNA: TGCGCCAGCAGCTTGGAACCAGGGGGGAGCTCTGGAAACACCATATATTTT
CDR3: CASSLEPGGSSGNTIYF